The rows below give T cell receptor beta chains drawn from one sample of a study of regulatory T cells in long-lasting Graves disease. TCRdb ran MiXCR on the multiplex PCR reads and lists one entry per CDR3 protein. The sample comprises 650,000 to 850,000 distinct CDR3 sequences, around 30% of which are singletons, and about 40% rests with the top ten. Here the sequenced sample was peripheral blood mononuclear cells (PBMCs), taken when the disease was refractory, from a patient treated with antithyroid drugs. The source is a female donor with Graves disease. Both conserved end residues are part of each CDR3. The D gene is left open where the match is weak. The size field is filled for only some rows; it gives once, few, many or a size class.

J: TRBJ2-7; length: 15; D: -; size: -; V: TRBV5-1; CDR3: CASSLSSKLQYEQYF; DNA: TGCGCCAGCAGCTTGTCGTCCAAACTCCAATACGAGCAGTACTTC
J: TRBJ2-7; length: 16; D: TRBD1; size: few; V: TRBV12-5; CDR3: CASGLTDRRTYYEQYF; DNA: TGTGCTAGTGGTTTGACGGACAGGAGAACTTACTACGAGCAGTACTTC
J: TRBJ1-1; length: 14; D: TRBD1; size: few; V: TRBV3-1; CDR3: CASSRRQGHTEAFF; DNA: TGTGCCAGCAGCCGTCGACAGGGGCACACTGAAGCTTTCTTT
J: TRBJ2-3; length: 12; D: -; size: few; V: TRBV20-1; CDR3: CSALGGKDTQYF; DNA: TGCAGTGCCCTAGGGGGAAAGGATACGCAGTATTTT
J: TRBJ2-7; length: 13; D: -; size: -; V: TRBV11-1; CDR3: CASSLSHRVEQYF; DNA: TGTGCCAGCAGCTTATCCCACAGGGTCGAGCAGTACTTC
J: TRBJ2-1; length: 16; D: -; size: -; V: TRBV19; CDR3: CASSIRGLQPNNEQFF; DNA: TGTGCCAGTAGTATAAGGGGGTTACAACCAAACAATGAGCAGTTCTTC
J: TRBJ1-5; length: 14; D: -; size: -; V: TRBV9; CDR3: CASSAEMEGQPQHF; DNA: TGTGCCAGCAGCGCAGAGATGGAGGGACAGCCCCAGCATTTT
J: TRBJ1-2; length: 18; D: TRBD1; size: -; V: TRBV6-1; CDR3: CASRNRFPGQGVSYGYTF; DNA: TGTGCCAGCAGAAACCGTTTTCCGGGACAGGGGGTGAGCTATGGCTACACCTTC
J: TRBJ1-2; length: 10; D: -; size: -; V: TRBV6-2/TRBV6-3; CDR3: CASSSRDYTF; DNA: TGTGCCAGCAGTTCACGAGACTACACCTTC
J: TRBJ2-7; length: 15; D: TRBD1; size: -; V: TRBV5-1; CDR3: CASSLDGQGVYEQYF; DNA: TGCGCCAGCAGCTTGGATGGACAGGGGGTTTACGAGCAGTACTTC
J: TRBJ2-5; length: 13; D: -; size: -; V: TRBV20-1; CDR3: CSAPQGSQETQYF; DNA: TGCAGTGCTCCGCAGGGGTCCCAAGAGACCCAGTACTTC
J: TRBJ1-1; length: 14; D: -; size: -; V: TRBV19; CDR3: CASTNIDGNTEAFF; DNA: TGTGCCAGTACTAACATCGACGGGAACACTGAAGCTTTCTTT
J: TRBJ1-1; length: 12; D: TRBD1; size: -; V: TRBV29-1; CDR3: CSDLQGTTEAFF; DNA: TGCAGCGATCTACAGGGGACCACTGAAGCTTTCTTT
J: TRBJ2-7; length: 14; D: -; size: -; V: TRBV18; CDR3: CASSPVPGGNEQYF; DNA: TGTGCCAGCTCACCTGTCCCAGGGGGGAACGAGCAGTACTTC
J: TRBJ1-1; length: 15; D: TRBD1; size: few; V: TRBV5-1; CDR3: CASSKGDRTNTEAFF; DNA: TGCGCCAGCAGCAAAGGGGACAGGACCAACACTGAAGCTTTCTTT
J: TRBJ1-2; length: 15; D: TRBD1; size: few; V: TRBV7-8; CDR3: CASSPRTGNAYGYTF; DNA: TGTGCCAGCAGCCCACGGACAGGGAACGCCTATGGCTACACCTTC
J: TRBJ2-1; length: 18; D: TRBD2; size: -; V: TRBV2; CDR3: CASSERPKREGESGEQFF; DNA: TGTGCCAGCAGTGAAAGGCCCAAGCGGGAGGGAGAATCTGGTGAGCAGTTCTTC